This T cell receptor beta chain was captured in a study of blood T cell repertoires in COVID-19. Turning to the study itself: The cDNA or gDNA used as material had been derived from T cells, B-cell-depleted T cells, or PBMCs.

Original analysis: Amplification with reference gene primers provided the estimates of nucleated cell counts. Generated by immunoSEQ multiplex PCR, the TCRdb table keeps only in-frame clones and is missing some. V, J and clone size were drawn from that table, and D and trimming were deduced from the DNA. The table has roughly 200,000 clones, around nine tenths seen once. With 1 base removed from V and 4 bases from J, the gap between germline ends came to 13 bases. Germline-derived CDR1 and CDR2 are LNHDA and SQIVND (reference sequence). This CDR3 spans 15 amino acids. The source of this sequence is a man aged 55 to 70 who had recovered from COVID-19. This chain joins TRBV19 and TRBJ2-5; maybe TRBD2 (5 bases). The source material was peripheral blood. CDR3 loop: CASSIATTRRETQYF. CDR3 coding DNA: TGTGCCAGTAGTATAGCCACAACTAGGAGAGAGACCCAGTACTTC.